The 25 T cell receptor beta chains given below trace back to one sample, sequenced in a study of a mutant IDH1 vaccine in newly diagnosed glioma (dated by TCRdb to the early 2020s). The time point label here, explained by the study, means: week 5, during vaccination. Each vaccine dose, consisting of 300 ug of a 20-mer mutant IDH1 peptide in Montanide, was administered subcutaneously with topical imiquimod. Libraries were made using the immunoSEQ multiplex PCR assay. Held by TCRdb, this immuneACCESS table contains in-frame sequences only and omits some clones. Under half of the omission traces to an unresolved V gene where checked; the cause of the rest is unknown. The sample data list 25,000 to 35,000 clones, and 89% of these were observed just once. The ten largest clones take up roughly 20% of the sample. Their antigens are not known. The sequences come from PBMCs, collected from a glioma patient whose treatment included an IDH1 peptide vaccine. Every receptor here comes from a man aged 18 to 30 with glioma.

This chain connects TRBV19 to TRBJ2-1; the D is unclear. The CDR3 is 12 residues long. The V gene's germline CDR1 is LNHDA and CDR2 SQIVND (reference sequence). The V end was cut by 6 bases, the J end by 9 bases, with 12 bases between. The CDR3 region has the DNA TGTGCCAGTAGCCCGAAGCCCACTGAGCAGTTCTTC. Translation: CASSPKPTEQFF.

The genes are TRBV27 and TRBJ2-7; the D call may be TRBD1 or TRBD2 (5 bases each). Germline V lookup: CDR1 MNHEY, CDR2 SMNVEV (reference sequence). Between the trimmed V and J ends, which lost 5 bases and 0 bases, there was a span of 14 bases. The CDR3 is 15 residues long. CDR3 bases: TGTGCCAGCAGTCCCCGTGAGGGGAGCTCCTACGAGCAGTACTTC. Translated, it gives CASSPREGSSYEQYF.

The genes are TRBV4-1 and TRBJ1-2; D unclear. CDR1 and CDR2 (germline): MGHRA, YSYEKL. CDR3 length: 15 residues. The V end lost 0 bases, the J end lost 4 bases, and 12 bases lay between the germline ends. The DNA of the CDR3 is TGCGCCAGCAGCCAAGAATCTTCCGGAGTCTATGGCTACACCTTC. Amino acid sequence: CASSQESSGVYGYTF.

This clone was seen a single time. V gene TRBV6-5 combines with J gene TRBJ2-7; 8 bases are shared with TRBD2. Trimming removed 5 bases from V and 6 bases from J; junction bases left unmatched: 6. This CDR3 is 13 amino acids long. The germline V gene has CDR1 MNHEY and CDR2 SVGAGI. The CDR3 sequence is CASSPRGGGEQYF. The CDR3 DNA sequence: TGTGCCAGCAGTCCCCGGGGGGGAGGCGAGCAGTACTTC.

This clone has a single count. The chain employs TRBV30 and TRBJ1-3, with D possibly matching TRBD1 (5 bases). The CDR3 covers 15 residues. The V and J ends lost 0 bases and 2 bases respectively, with 11 bases between them. The germline V gene encodes CDR1 GTSNPN and CDR2 SVGIG (reference sequence). The CDR3 here is CAWSVQATPGNTIYF. In DNA, the CDR3 is TGTGCCTGGAGTGTACAGGCGACCCCTGGAAACACCATATATTTT.

The chain uses TRBV6-1 and TRBJ2-7, with D unresolved. The germline V gene has CDR1 MNHNS and CDR2 SASEGT. The V and J ends lost 4 bases and 1 base respectively, with 8 bases between them. The CDR3 contains 13 residues. The CDR3 region has the DNA TGTGCCAGCAGTGTTGAGGTTTCCTACGAGCAGTACTTC. It translates to CASSVEVSYEQYF.

The chain recombines TRBV6-5 with TRBJ1-3, with D possibly TRBD1 on 6 matching bases. CDR3 length: 14 amino acids. CDR1 is MNHEY and CDR2 is SVGAGI in the germline V gene. V was cut by 10 bases and J by 0 bases, with 13 bases left in between. The CDR3 DNA reads TGTGCCACGGCGACAGGTTTCTCTGGAAACACCATATATTTT. Translation gives CATATGFSGNTIYF.

The chain joins TRBV5-6 to TRBJ1-4; D is possibly TRBD1 (6 bases). The V gene's germline CDR1 is SGHDT and CDR2 YYEEEE. Between the trimmed V and J ends, which lost 0 bases and 12 bases, there was a span of 15 bases. The CDR3 loop spans 14 amino acids. CDR3 in amino acids: CASSLVGGGGELFF. The DNA of the CDR3 is TGTGCCAGCAGCTTGGTAGGAGGAGGGGGAGAACTGTTTTTT.

The rearrangement links TRBV5-6 to TRBJ2-7; 9 bases line up with TRBD1. From germline, CDR1 is SGHDT and CDR2 YYEEEE. This CDR3 region has 18 residues. V lost 1 base and J lost 9; bases outside the gene matches: 20. CDR3 in DNA: TGTGCCAGCAGCTTGTTCGGGCGGGCCGGGACAGGGACCTTAGGGCAGTACTTC. Protein sequence: CASSLFGRAGTGTLGQYF.

The chain uses TRBV6-1 and TRBJ1-5, with D maybe TRBD1 (6 bases). The CDR3 is 13 amino acids. Per germline, CDR1 MNHNS and CDR2 SASEGT. V was pared by 8 bases and J by 3 bases, with 11 bases between. CDR3 in DNA: TGTGCCAGCCAGGGGCAGGTCAATCAGCCCCAGCATTTT. It is translated as CASQGQVNQPQHF.

V is TRBV30 and J is TRBJ2-1; TRBD2 is a possible D gene (5 bases). The V gene's germline CDR1 is GTSNPN and CDR2 SVGIG (reference sequence). V shed 0 bases and J shed 3 bases, with 18 bases lying between them. This CDR3 contains 17 residues. CDR3: CAWSVRSASQIYNEQFF. Here the CDR3 DNA reads TGTGCCTGGAGTGTACGTAGTGCTAGCCAAATCTACAATGAGCAGTTCTTC.

The gene calls are TRBV18 and TRBJ2-2, with D perhaps TRBD1 (6 bases). V lost 4 bases, J lost 0 bases, and 12 bases lay in between. The germline gives CDR1 KGHSH, CDR2 LQKENI. The length of the CDR3 is 16 residues. CDR3 amino acids: CASSQNSGANTGELFF. The CDR3 DNA reads as TGTGCCAGCTCACAGAACTCAGGGGCGAACACCGGGGAGCTGTTTTTT.

The sample holds one count of this clone. The chain has TRBV5-6 and TRBJ1-1; D unclear. V lost 2 bases, J lost 1 base, and 9 bases lay in between. Per germline, CDR1 SGHDT and CDR2 YYEEEE. This CDR3 comprises 14 residues. CDR3 nucleotides: TGTGCCAGCAGCTTCTTCGGGGAGAACACTGAAGCTTTCTTT. This gives the protein CASSFFGENTEAFF.

V and J are TRBV27 and TRBJ2-7; 8 nucleotides line up with TRBD1. The CDR3 consists of 17 residues. The V and J ends lost 1 base and 2 bases, in that order; junction bases with no gene match: 10. Germline V lookup: CDR1 MNHEY, CDR2 SMNVEV (reference sequence). This chain's CDR3 is CASSLYPPGQGAYEQYF. The CDR3 coding sequence is TGTGCCAGCAGTTTATACCCCCCAGGACAGGGAGCCTACGAGCAGTACTTC.

This clone has just one count. The chain uses TRBV6-5 and TRBJ1-1, with 12 bases aligning to TRBD1. The junction had 11 bases not matched to a gene; V was cut back by 6 bases and J by 12 bases. Germline V CDR1 and CDR2: MNHEY, SVGAGI. This CDR3 comprises 14 residues. DNA of the CDR3: TGTGCCAGCAGACTTTCCGGGACAGGGGGCGAATCTTTCTTT. This gives the protein CASRLSGTGGESFF.

In DNA form, the CDR3 reads TGTGCCACCGCGGACAGGTACAACGAGCAGTACTTC. Encoded protein: CATADRYNEQYF. The V and J genes are TRBV19 and TRBJ2-7, with 7 bases that match TRBD1. The CDR3 runs to 12 residues. CDR1 LNHDA and CDR2 SQIVND come from the germline V gene (reference sequence). Trimming cost V 10 bases and J 5 bases; bases outside gene matches: 8.

The V call is TRBV6-1, the J call TRBJ1-4; D is possibly TRBD1 (6 bases). V was shortened by 7 bases and J by 8 bases, with 14 bases between the two germline ends. The CDR3 consists of 13 residues. Germline V gives CDR1 MNHNS, CDR2 SASEGT. CDR3 coding DNA: TGTGCCAGCACTTTCGCAGGGGACGAAAAACTGTTTTTT. This sequence encodes CASTFAGDEKLFF.

The chain links TRBV28 to TRBJ1-1; tentatively, D is TRBD1 (6 bases). Germline CDR1 MDHEN, CDR2 SYDVKM. This CDR3 region has 15 residues. Trimming stripped 2 bases from V and 4 bases from J, with 14 bases between. Written as DNA, the CDR3 is TGTGCCAGCAGTTTAGATGGGACACTGGGCACTGAAGCTTTCTTT. Translating gives CASSLDGTLGTEAFF.

The CDR3 reads CASSQGYTEAFF. The CDR3 DNA sequence: TGTGCCAGCAGCCAGGGCTACACTGAAGCTTTCTTT. The chain joins TRBV7-2 to TRBJ1-1, with a tentative D call TRBD1 (5 bases). V was shortened by 5 bases and J by 3 bases, with 7 bases between the two germline ends. Germline V lookup: CDR1 SGHTA, CDR2 FQGNSA. CDR3 length: 12 residues.

The chain joins TRBV7-8 to TRBJ1-1, with 7 bases fitting TRBD1. V shed 4 bases and J 1 base; nucleotides not matched to a gene: 3. The CDR3 length is 14 residues. Germline lookup yields CDR1 SGHVS and CDR2 FQNEAQ. The CDR3 loop is CASSSQGPNTEAFF. CDR3 DNA: TGTGCCAGCAGCTCACAGGGGCCGAACACTGAAGCTTTCTTT.

This chain links TRBV6-6 with TRBJ1-3, with no clear D. CDR1 MNHNY and CDR2 SVGAGI come from the germline V gene (reference sequence). The germline V and J ends were trimmed by 4 bases and 0 bases, with 13 bases remaining between them. This CDR3 comprises 16 residues. CDR3 coding DNA: TGTGCCAGCAGTTTATCGGCCGACAACTCTGGAAACACCATATATTTT. This translates into CASSLSADNSGNTIYF.

Here the CDR3 reads CASSSGLAGGGADTQYF. DNA of the CDR3: TGCGCCAGCAGCTCGGGACTAGCGGGAGGCGGCGCAGATACGCAGTATTTT. V usage is TRBV5-1 and J usage is TRBJ2-3; 15 bases match TRBD2. The V gene end was trimmed by 3 bases and the J gene end by 4 bases; junction bases not matched to a gene: 6. This CDR3 region has 17 residues. Germline-derived CDR1 and CDR2 are SGHRS and YFSETQ.

The chain joins TRBV7-8 to TRBJ2-1, with TRBD2 as a possible D gene (5 bases). With 2 bases removed from V and 2 bases from J, the gap between germline ends came to 13 bases. This CDR3 is 16 amino acids long. Germline V gives CDR1 SGHVS, CDR2 FQNEAQ. This CDR3 reads CASSLRRLATYNEQFF. CDR3 nucleotide sequence: TGTGCCAGCAGCTTAAGGCGCCTAGCCACCTACAATGAGCAGTTCTTC.

J is TRBJ1-4 and V is TRBV2, with 9 bases that match TRBD1. Germline V gene lookup returns CDR1 SNHLY and CDR2 FYNNEI. The CDR3 is made up of 16 amino acids. With 4 bases clipped from V and 5 bases from J, the junction kept 8 bases outside the gene matches. The CDR3 DNA reads TGTGCCAGCAGTGGACGCCTGACAGGGGGAAATGAAAAACTGTTTTTT. It encodes CASSGRLTGGNEKLFF. The full variable domain, with the rest looked up from reference TRBV2 and TRBJ1-4, is EPEVTQTPSHQVTQMGQEVILRCVPISNHLYFYWYRQILGQKVEFLVSFYNNEISEKSEIFDDQFSVERPDGSNFTLKIRSTKLEDSAMYFCASSGRLTGGNEKLFFGSGTQLSVL.

This chain uses TRBV5-6 with TRBJ1-1; no reliable D call. The V and J ends lost 4 bases and 3 bases respectively, with 13 bases between them. Germline-derived CDR1 and CDR2 are SGHDT and YYEEEE. The CDR3 has 14 amino acids. The CDR3 DNA reads as TGTGCCAGCAGCAAGGGCCCTGGGGACACTGAAGCTTTCTTT. Amino acids: CASSKGPGDTEAFF.